This T cell receptor beta chain derives from a study of CD8 T cells in Susac syndrome. It was with random hexamers that 0.5 to 1 ug RNA was reverse transcribed. TCRdb reprocessed the immunoSEQ multiplex PCR reads with MiXCR, giving one entry per CDR3 protein. The data show about 110,000 distinct CDR3 sequences, 96% seen once. The CDR3 totals 15 residues. The J segment lost 4 bases and the V segment lost 5 bases, leaving 4 bases of the junction unmatched. Per the germline V gene, CDR1 is MNHNS and CDR2 is SASEGT. Sequenced: CD4+ T cells from PBMCs. This chain links TRBV6-1 with TRBJ2-1, with 11 bases that match TRBD2. The receptor was derived from a human donor in good health. The CDR3 here is CASSLLAGEYNEQFF. In DNA, the CDR3 is TGTGCCAGCAGTTTACTAGCGGGGGAGTACAATGAGCAGTTCTTC.